This TCR beta chain was identified in a study of cytomegalovirus exposure and HLA in healthy donors. Donors counted as nominally healthy when sampled, yet unrecorded immune exposures were likely. Study-level results: Rare TCR sequences predominated, though certain public TCRs were found in many donors. A link between a missense DCLRE1C variant and TCR beta V- and J-gene trimming emerged from a later analysis. Productive rates of about 87% or about 30% were seen for most TCR beta V segments in an earlier analysis.

CDR3 length equals 14 residues. V lost 4 bases and J lost 5, with 15 bases in between. Germline CDR1 SGHRS, CDR2 YFSETQ. With 60 Vbeta and 13 Jbeta primers, the PCR was carried out. The table came from immunoSEQ multiplex PCR; TCRdb's copy has only in-frame clones and leaves some out. The table includes some 150,000 clones, over 80% detected once. This clone was counted a single time. Antigen specificity is unknown. The receptor was derived from a woman younger than 45 in good health and CMV-seronegative. Source material: PBMCs. This chain joins TRBV5-1 and TRBJ1-2; D is perhaps TRBD1 (5 bases). The CDR3 loop reads CASSPRAAEYGYTF. In DNA form, the CDR3 reads TGCGCCAGCAGCCCCAGGGCGGCGGAGTATGGCTACACCTTC.